The next 16 T cell receptor beta chains were all read from a single sample in a study of T cell changes during pregnancy in multiple sclerosis. Sequencing used immunoSEQ multiplex PCR; TCRdb keeps in-frame clones, though not all of them. The sample records some 57,000 clones, about 89% being singletons. The source material was CD4+ T cells from peripheral blood mononuclear cells, sampled after pregnancy. The receptors were gathered from a female donor in good health, enrolled as a control in a pregnancy study.

The chain carries TRBV7-6 and TRBJ1-1, with D tentatively TRBD1 (6 bases). The CDR3 has 13 residues. CDR1 and CDR2 from the germline V gene are SGHVS and FNYEAQ. Trimming took off 3 bases at V and 7 bases at J, with 12 bases between the two ends. CDR3 in DNA: TGTGCCAGCAGCTTTGGGACAAACGATGAAGCTTTCTTT. As protein: CASSFGTNDEAFF.

The J gene is TRBJ1-2, the V gene TRBV18; 7 positions match TRBD1. The germline V gene encodes CDR1 KGHSH and CDR2 LQKENI. J gave up 4 bases and V 3 bases, and 8 bases lay outside the gene matches. The CDR3 contains 15 residues. Written as DNA, the CDR3 is TGTGCCAGCTCACCCTGGACAGGAGGAAGCTATGGCTACACCTTC. Amino acids: CASSPWTGGSYGYTF.

The rearrangement uses TRBV4-1 and TRBJ2-1, with 8 nucleotides matching TRBD2. V shed 3 bases, J shed 10 bases, and the junction held 11 bases outside the gene matches. The CDR3 loop spans 15 amino acids. Germline V gene data show CDR1 as MGHRA and CDR2 as YSYEKL. The CDR3 DNA sequence: TGCGCCAGCAGCCACGATCGGGGGGGGCCGCGGGAGCAGTTCTTC. This sequence encodes CASSHDRGGPREQFF.

This clone has only one observation. The J gene is TRBJ1-1, the V gene TRBV13; 8 bases map to TRBD1. Trimming took 3 bases from V and 5 from J; bases not matched to a gene: 5. The CDR3 loop spans 14 amino acids. From germline, CDR1 is PRHDT and CDR2 FYEKMQ (reference sequence). CDR3 nucleotides: TGTGCCAGCAGCTTTGGACAGGGTGGTACTGAAGCTTTCTTT. This sequence encodes CASSFGQGGTEAFF.

This chain joins TRBV30 and TRBJ2-5; no clear D. Germline CDR1 and CDR2: GTSNPN and SVGIG (reference sequence). The V gene lost 2 bases and the J gene lost 2 bases, with 9 bases spanning the gap. This CDR3 is built from 13 residues. CDR3 loop: CAWSLGTQETQYF. The DNA of the CDR3 is TGTGCCTGGAGTCTAGGAACTCAAGAGACCCAGTACTTC.

The chain has TRBV25-1 and TRBJ1-2; TRBD1 matches at 10 bases. Germline CDR1 MGHDK, CDR2 SYGVNS. Germline trimming cut 7 bases from V and 0 bases from J; bases unmatched to any gene: 2. The CDR3 has 14 amino acids. CDR3 DNA sequence: TGTGCCAGCAAAGGGACAGGGGCTAACTATGGCTACACCTTC. Its protein is CASKGTGANYGYTF.

This chain connects TRBV18 to TRBJ1-1; perhaps TRBD1 as D (5 bases). CDR3 size: 15 residues. Germline CDR1 KGHSH, CDR2 LQKENI. V was trimmed by 0 bases and J by 3 bases, leaving 11 bases between them. The CDR3 loop reads CASSPPAGRDTEAFF. For the CDR3, the DNA is TGTGCCAGCTCACCACCGGCAGGGAGGGACACTGAAGCTTTCTTT.

This chain uses TRBV5-8 with TRBJ2-5; TRBD1 matches at 8 bases. Germline V lookup: CDR1 SGHTS, CDR2 YDEGEE. The CDR3 runs 15 residues. V dropped 4 bases and J dropped 4; count of bases not matched to a gene: 9. The chain's CDR3 is CASSLDREGSETQYF. In DNA, the CDR3 is TGTGCCAGCAGCCTGGACAGGGAAGGGTCAGAGACCCAGTACTTC.

This clone was detected only once. The V and J genes are TRBV19 and TRBJ1-1; 9 bases agree with TRBD1. Germline-derived CDR1 and CDR2 are LNHDA and SQIVND (reference sequence). The CDR3 sequence is 15 residues long. Unmatched junction bases numbered 8, after V lost 6 bases and J lost 3 bases. The CDR3 coding sequence is TGTGCCAGTAGCCACGGACAGGGGACGGACACTGAAGCTTTCTTT. Its translation: CASSHGQGTDTEAFF.

The J gene is TRBJ2-5, the V gene TRBV5-1; 8 bases fit TRBD2. The germline V gene encodes CDR1 SGHRS and CDR2 YFSETQ. J was trimmed by 5 bases and V by 4 bases; bases with no gene match: 10. This CDR3 comprises 15 residues. In nucleotides, the CDR3 is TGCGCCAGCAGCCGGGAGGGGCGGGGGATGGAGACCCAGTACTTC. Translated: CASSREGRGMETQYF.

V gene TRBV30 combines with J gene TRBJ1-5, with 9 bases fitting TRBD1. Germline V CDR1 and CDR2: GTSNPN, SVGIG (reference sequence). CDR3 size: 15 residues. The junction had 8 bases not matched to a gene; V was cut back by 1 base and J by 7 bases. The CDR3 loop reads CAWSADRGIGQPQHF. CDR3 bases: TGTGCCTGGAGTGCCGACAGGGGGATTGGCCAGCCCCAGCATTTT. The full variable domain, its missing parts supplied by reference TRBV30 and TRBJ1-5, is SQTIHQWPATLVQPVGSPLSLECTVEGTSNPNLYWYRQAAGRGLQLLFYSVGIGQISSEVPQNLSASRPQDRQFILSSKKLLLSDSGFYLCAWSADRGIGQPQHFGDGTRLSIL.

CDR3 in DNA: TGTGCCAGCAGTGCTAGACGGGCCTACGAGCAGTACTTC. It is translated as CASSARRAYEQYF. The V gene is TRBV2, the J gene TRBJ2-7, with D unresolved. CDR3 length: 13 amino acids. V lost 4 bases and J 2 bases, leaving 9 bases between the germline ends. Germline V lookup: CDR1 SNHLY, CDR2 FYNNEI.

This clone came up a few times. The J gene is TRBJ1-1, the V gene TRBV7-3, with 7 positions matching TRBD1. V was pared by 2 bases and J by 3 bases, with 3 bases of the junction left unmatched. The CDR3 length is 14 residues. Germline lookup yields CDR1 SGHTA and CDR2 FQGTGA. The DNA of the CDR3 is TGTGCCAGCAGCTTACAGGGGGGAGACACTGAAGCTTTCTTT. Translated, it gives CASSLQGGDTEAFF.

The rearrangement joins TRBV7-2 to TRBJ1-1; 8 bases fit TRBD1. This CDR3 has 12 amino acids. V lost 6 bases to trimming and J lost 10 bases; unmatched junction nucleotides: 7. From germline, CDR1 is SGHTA and CDR2 FQGNSA. CDR3 sequence (DNA): TGTGCCAGCAGTCCGACAGGGGAAGGAGCTTTCTTT. Translated, it gives CASSPTGEGAFF. Filled out from reference TRBV7-2 and TRBJ1-1, the complete variable domain reads GAGVSQSPSNKVTEKGKDVELRCDPISGHTALYWYRQSLGQGLEFLIYFQGNSAPDKSGLPSDRFSAERTGGSVSTLTIQRTQQEDSAVYLCASSPTGEGAFFGQGTRLTVV.

The chain uses TRBV6-1 and TRBJ2-7; TRBD1 matches 9 bases. Germline trimming cut 4 bases from V and 4 bases from J; bases unmatched to any gene: 5. This CDR3 has 14 residues. Germline CDR1 reads MNHNS; CDR2 reads SASEGT. The CDR3 here is CASSGGQGVYEQYF. The DNA of the CDR3 is TGTGCCAGCAGTGGGGGACAGGGCGTGTACGAGCAGTACTTC.

This chain connects TRBV7-2 to TRBJ1-1, with 10 positions matching TRBD1. This CDR3 region has 14 residues. V gave up 5 bases and J gave up 8 bases; unmatched junction bases: 8. The germline V gene encodes CDR1 SGHTA and CDR2 FQGNSA. The CDR3 region is CASSAQTGGFEAFF. The DNA of the CDR3 is TGTGCCAGCAGCGCACAGACAGGGGGCTTCGAAGCTTTCTTT.